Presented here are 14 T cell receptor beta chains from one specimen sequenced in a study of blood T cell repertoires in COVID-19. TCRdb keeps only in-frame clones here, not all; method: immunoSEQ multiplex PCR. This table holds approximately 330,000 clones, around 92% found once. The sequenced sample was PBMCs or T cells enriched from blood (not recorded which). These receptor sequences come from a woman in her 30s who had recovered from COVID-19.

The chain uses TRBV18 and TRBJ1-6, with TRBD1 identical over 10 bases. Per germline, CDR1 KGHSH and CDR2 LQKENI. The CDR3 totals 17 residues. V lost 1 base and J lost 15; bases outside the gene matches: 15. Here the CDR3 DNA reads TGTGCCAGCTCACCACGTACCTTAAGGACAGGGGGTAAGTACCTCCACTTT. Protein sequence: CASSPRTLRTGGKYLHF.

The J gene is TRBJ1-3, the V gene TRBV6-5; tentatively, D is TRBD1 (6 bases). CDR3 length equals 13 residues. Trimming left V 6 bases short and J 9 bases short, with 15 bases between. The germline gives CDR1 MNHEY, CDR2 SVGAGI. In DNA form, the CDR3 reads TGTGCCAGCAGCTACGGGCTGGGGGCCACCATATATTTT. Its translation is CASSYGLGATIYF.

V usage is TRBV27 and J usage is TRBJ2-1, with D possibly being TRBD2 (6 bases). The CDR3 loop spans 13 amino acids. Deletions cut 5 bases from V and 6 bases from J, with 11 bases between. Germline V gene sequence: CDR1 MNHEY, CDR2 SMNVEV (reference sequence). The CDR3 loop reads CASSLGLTNEQFF. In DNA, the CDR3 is TGTGCCAGCAGTCTGGGACTTACCAATGAGCAGTTCTTC.

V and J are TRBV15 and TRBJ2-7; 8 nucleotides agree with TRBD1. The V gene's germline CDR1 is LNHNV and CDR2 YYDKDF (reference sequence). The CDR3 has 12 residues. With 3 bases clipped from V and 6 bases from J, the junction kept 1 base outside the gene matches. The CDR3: CATSRDRVEQYF. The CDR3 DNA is TGTGCCACCAGCAGGGACAGGGTCGAGCAGTACTTC.

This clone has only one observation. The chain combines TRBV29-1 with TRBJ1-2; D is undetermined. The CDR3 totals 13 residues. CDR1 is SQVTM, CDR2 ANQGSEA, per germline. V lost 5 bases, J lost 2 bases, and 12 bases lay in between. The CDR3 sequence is CSVHPTVNYGYTF. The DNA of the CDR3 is TGCAGCGTTCACCCCACAGTGAACTATGGCTACACCTTC.

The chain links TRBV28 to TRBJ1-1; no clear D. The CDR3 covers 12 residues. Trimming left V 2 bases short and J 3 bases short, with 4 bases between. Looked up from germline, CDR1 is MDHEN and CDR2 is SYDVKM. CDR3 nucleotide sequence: TGTGCCAGCAGTTTACTAGACACTGAAGCTTTCTTT. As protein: CASSLLDTEAFF.

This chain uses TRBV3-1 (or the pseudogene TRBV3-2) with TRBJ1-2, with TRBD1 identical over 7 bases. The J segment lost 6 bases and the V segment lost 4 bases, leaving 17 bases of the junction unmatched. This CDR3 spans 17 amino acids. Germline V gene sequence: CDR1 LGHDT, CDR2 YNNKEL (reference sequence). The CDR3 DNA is TGTGCCAGCAGCCTCCGAGAACAGGGGAGGAGTAGTAATGGCTACACCTTC. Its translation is CASSLREQGRSSNGYTF.

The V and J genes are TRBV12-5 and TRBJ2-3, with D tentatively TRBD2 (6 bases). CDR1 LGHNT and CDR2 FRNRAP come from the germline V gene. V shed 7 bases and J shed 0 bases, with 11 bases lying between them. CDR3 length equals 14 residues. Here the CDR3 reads CASAFSGSTDTQYF. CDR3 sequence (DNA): TGTGCTAGTGCTTTTAGCGGAAGCACAGATACGCAGTATTTT.

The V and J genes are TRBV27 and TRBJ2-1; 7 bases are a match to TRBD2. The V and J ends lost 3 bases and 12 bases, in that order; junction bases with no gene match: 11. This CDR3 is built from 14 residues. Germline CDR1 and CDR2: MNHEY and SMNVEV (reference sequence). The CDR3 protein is CASSFGLAEKGQFF. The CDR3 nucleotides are TGTGCCAGCAGTTTTGGTCTAGCGGAAAAGGGGCAGTTCTTC.

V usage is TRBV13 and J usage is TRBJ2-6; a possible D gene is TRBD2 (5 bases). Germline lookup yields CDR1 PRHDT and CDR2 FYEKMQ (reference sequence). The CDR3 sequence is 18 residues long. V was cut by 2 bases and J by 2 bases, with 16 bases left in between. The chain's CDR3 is CASSLYAGELAGANVLTF. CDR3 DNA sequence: TGTGCCAGCAGCTTATACGCGGGCGAACTAGCTGGGGCCAACGTCCTGACTTTC.

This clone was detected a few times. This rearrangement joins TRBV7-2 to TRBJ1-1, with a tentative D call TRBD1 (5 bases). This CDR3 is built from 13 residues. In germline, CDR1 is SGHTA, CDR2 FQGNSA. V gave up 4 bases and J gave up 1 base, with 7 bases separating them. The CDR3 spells CASSSDRNTEAFF. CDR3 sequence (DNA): TGTGCCAGCAGCTCCGACAGGAACACTGAAGCTTTCTTT.

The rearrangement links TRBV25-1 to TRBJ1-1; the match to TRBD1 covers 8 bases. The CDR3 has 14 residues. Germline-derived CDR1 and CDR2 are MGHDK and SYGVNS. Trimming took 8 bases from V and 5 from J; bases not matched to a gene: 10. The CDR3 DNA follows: TGTGCCAGCCCTGGACAGGGAGGAGAAACTGAAGCTTTCTTT. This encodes CASPGQGGETEAFF.

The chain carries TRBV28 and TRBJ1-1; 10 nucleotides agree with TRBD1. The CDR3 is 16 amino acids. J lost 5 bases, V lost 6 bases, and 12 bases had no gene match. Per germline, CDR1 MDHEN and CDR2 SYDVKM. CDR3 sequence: CASSPLGTGALTEAFF. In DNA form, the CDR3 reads TGTGCCAGCAGCCCCCTAGGGACAGGGGCGCTAACTGAAGCTTTCTTT.

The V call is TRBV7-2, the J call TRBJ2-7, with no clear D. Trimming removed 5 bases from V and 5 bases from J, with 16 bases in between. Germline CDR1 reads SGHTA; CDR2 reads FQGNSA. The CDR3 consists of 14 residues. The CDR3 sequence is CASSPASGTDEQYF. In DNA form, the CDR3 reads TGTGCCAGCAGCCCGGCATCGGGTACTGACGAGCAGTACTTC.